One T cell receptor beta chain is described in this entry. The specificity of this receptor is unknown. The record has no base qualities; no much larger clone is one base away. Libraries were built with the immunoSEQ multiplex PCR assay. TCRdb holds this immuneACCESS table with in-frame rearrangements only. Some clones are missing; in checked studies, unresolved V genes explain under half, and the rest has no known cause. The sample profile shows about 120,000 clones; 70% to 90% of them were found once. The biggest ten clones account for 2.9% of the sample. The data belong to a study of control samples from healthy donors and cancer patients (dated by TCRdb to the early 2020s). The source of this sequence is a man aged 60-69 years in good health. The sequencing input was blood.

The nucleotide sequence is given as TGCGCCAGCAGCTTGGGGACAGGCGCAGATACGCAGTATTTT. Its protein product is CASSLGTGADTQYF. The chain employs TRBV5-1 and TRBJ2-3, with TRBD1 matching 7 junction bases. From a lookup of the germline V gene, CDR1 and CDR2 are SGHRS and YFSETQ. Counted from cysteine to phenylalanine, this CDR3 has 14 amino acids. The retained sequence is limited to the CDR3, 42 bases, with the frame set at the first base. V lost 0 bases and J lost 4 bases, and the count of bases not matched to a germline gene is 2.